Listed below are T cell receptor beta chains from one sample, sequenced in a study of cytomegalovirus exposure and HLA in healthy donors. TCRdb keeps only in-frame clones here, not all; method: immunoSEQ multiplex PCR. The repertoire holds around 190,000 clones, with approximately 81% as singletons. The sample was PBMCs. The receptors were gathered from a man between 18 and 35 years old in good health and CMV-seropositive. CDR3s include the opening cysteine and the closing phenylalanine or tryptophan. The D gene is left open where the match is weak. Size is omitted from some rows. Given values are once, few, many or a class for expanded clones.

>TRBJ1-2|TRBV28|TRBD1|.
TGTGCCAGCGGGCGGACAGGCTACAGCTATGGCTACACCTTC
CASGRTGYSYGYTF
>TRBJ2-6|TRBV30|.|.
TGTGCCTGGAGTGGGGGGGTCTCTGGGGCCAACGTCCTGACTTTC
CAWSGGVSGANVLTF
>TRBJ2-7|TRBV11-2|TRBD2|.
TGTGCCAGCAGCTTCGAGGGTCTAAGGGAGGGTTTTTACGAGCAGTACTTC
CASSFEGLREGFYEQYF
>TRBJ1-2|TRBV6-1|.|.
TGTGCCAGCAGTTCAAGTCTACTAAGTGGCTACACCTTC
CASSSSLLSGYTF
>TRBJ2-5|TRBV30|TRBD2|.
TGTGCCTGGACGGGGAGCGGGAGGGAGGCGCAGTACTTC
CAWTGSGREAQYF
>TRBJ1-2|TRBV19|.|.
TGTGCCAGTAGATACAGGGATAGGAGCTATGGCTACACCTTC
CASRYRDRSYGYTF
>TRBJ2-3|TRBV7-3|TRBD2|.
TGTGCCAGCAGCTTACTAGCGGGCGACCTCGCCGATACGCAGTATTTT
CASSLLAGDLADTQYF
>TRBJ2-1|TRBV6-1|TRBD1|.
TGTGCCAGCAGTCCGACGGGGGACAGGGTCAATGAGCAGTTCTTC
CASSPTGDRVNEQFF
>TRBJ1-1|TRBV10-1|.|.
TGCGCCAGCAGGGATTCCAGGGGAATGAACACTGAAGCTTTCTTT
CASRDSRGMNTEAFF
>TRBJ1-2|TRBV11-1|.|.
TGTGCCAGCAGCTTAGGAGACATCTACACCTTC
CASSLGDIYTF
>TRBJ2-7|TRBV27|.|once
TGTGCCAGCAGTTTAGGGGCCAGCCGCTACGAGCAGTACTTC
CASSLGASRYEQYF
>TRBJ2-7|TRBV27|TRBD2|.
TGTGCCAGCAGTTTGGCTAGCGGGAGGGCCGGATCCTACGAGCAGTACTTC
CASSLASGRAGSYEQYF